What follows are 6 T cell receptor beta chains derived from one specimen sequenced in a study of beta chain features in type 1 diabetes (dated by TCRdb to 2016 to 2019). On the study overall, not on this receptor specifically: A moderate but significant shortening of TCRB CDR3 length was observed in type 1 diabetes patients in all four CD4+ subsets.

To prepare the library, the immunoSEQ multiplex PCR assay was applied. The entire isolated RNA was reverse transcribed using the High Capacity cDNA Reverse Transcription Kit, and thus expressed TCRB transcripts were sequenced. TCRdb stores this immuneACCESS table with in-frame sequences only. Part of the clones is absent; in the studies checked, under half of the shortfall reflects unresolved V genes, and no reason is known for the rest. Recorded for this sample are some 270,000 clones; approximately 11% of them occurred a single time. Over 0.015% of the sample is held by the ten biggest clonotypes. Their specific antigens are unknown. Sequencing was carried out using naive CD4+ T cells from blood. The cell subset or site label, read with the paper, signifies: true naive CD4+ T cells. These receptors all stem from a man aged 25-45 years with type 1 diabetes.

The chain combines TRBV19 with TRBJ2-2; 8 positions match TRBD2. Germline loops: CDR1 LNHDA, CDR2 SQIVND (reference sequence). This CDR3 has 16 amino acids. The V gene end was trimmed by 1 base and the J gene end by 0 bases; junction bases not matched to a gene: 1. CDR3 protein: CASSIASGSNTGELFF. CDR3 bases: TGTGCCAGTAGTATAGCTAGCGGGTCGAACACCGGGGAGCTGTTTTTT.

The chain employs TRBV19 and TRBJ1-5, with TRBD1 matching 9 bases. CDR1 LNHDA and CDR2 SQIVND come from the germline V gene (reference sequence). The V and J ends lost 8 bases and 6 bases, in that order; junction bases with no gene match: 11. This CDR3 region has 15 residues. CDR3 nucleotide sequence: TGTGCCAGTCGCGCCGAGGGACAGGGCAGTCAGCCCCAGCATTTT. It specifies CASRAEGQGSQPQHF.

This rearrangement joins TRBV7-3 to TRBJ2-1, with TRBD2 matching 16 bases. Germline V lookup: CDR1 SGHTA, CDR2 FQGTGA. CDR3 length: 16 amino acids. The V segment lost 4 bases and the J segment 7 bases; nucleotides outside the gene matches: 4. The CDR3 sequence is CASSSGTSGGANEQFF. CDR3 nucleotides: TGTGCCAGCAGCTCGGGGACTAGCGGGGGGGCGAATGAGCAGTTCTTC.

V and J are TRBV30 and TRBJ1-5; D perhaps matches TRBD1 (6 bases). Trimming removed 4 bases from V and 2 bases from J, with 12 bases in between. The CDR3 is 14 amino acids. Germline CDR1 and CDR2: GTSNPN and SVGIG (reference sequence). In DNA form, the CDR3 reads TGTGCCTGGAATACAGGGTCCGGCAATCAGCCCCAGCATTTT. It translates to CAWNTGSGNQPQHF.

This clone was detected only a few times. The V call is TRBV29-1, the J call TRBJ1-4; D might be TRBD1 (6 bases). The CDR3 length is 14 residues. Germline loops: CDR1 SQVTM, CDR2 ANQGSEA. V was shortened by 5 bases and J by 8 bases, with 18 bases between the two germline ends. This chain's CDR3 is CSVRGQSGDEKLFF. CDR3 DNA: TGCAGCGTTCGTGGCCAGTCAGGGGACGAAAAACTGTTTTTT.

This clone showed up just a few times. The chain combines TRBV5-1 with TRBJ2-1, with 7 bases aligning to TRBD1. V was clipped by 4 bases and J by 10 bases; unmatched bases: 8. The CDR3 has 13 amino acids. Germline assignment: CDR1 SGHRS and CDR2 YFSETQ. CDR3 in DNA: TGCGCCAGCAGCCCCGAACAGGGGAACGAGCAGTTCTTC. Translating gives CASSPEQGNEQFF.